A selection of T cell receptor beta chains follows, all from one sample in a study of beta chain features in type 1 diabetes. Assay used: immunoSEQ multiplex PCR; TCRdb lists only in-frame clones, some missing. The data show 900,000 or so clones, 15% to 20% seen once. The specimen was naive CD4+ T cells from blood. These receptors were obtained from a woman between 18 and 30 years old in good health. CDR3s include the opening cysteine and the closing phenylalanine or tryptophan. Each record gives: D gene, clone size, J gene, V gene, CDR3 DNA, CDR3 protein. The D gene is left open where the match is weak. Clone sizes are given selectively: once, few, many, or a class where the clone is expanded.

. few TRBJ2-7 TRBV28 TGTGCCAGCAGTACAAGAGAGGGCAGGGGAGCGGTTCCCTCCTACGAGCAGTACTTC CASSTREGRGAVPSYEQYF
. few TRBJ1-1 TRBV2 TGTGCCAGCAGTGCAGCGTTGGACACTGAAGCTTTCTTT CASSAALDTEAFF
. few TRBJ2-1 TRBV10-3 TGTGCCATCAGTGAGAAGCGGCCCAACAATGAGCAGTTCTTC CAISEKRPNNEQFF
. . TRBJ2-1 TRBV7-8 TGTGCCAGCAGCCTTGACCGCGAGCAGTTCTTC CASSLDREQFF
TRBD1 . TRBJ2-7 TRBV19 TGTGCCAGTAAGGCTGGGACAGCGAACCCCTACGAGCAGTACTTC CASKAGTANPYEQYF
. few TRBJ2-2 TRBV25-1 TGTGCCAGCAGGGCGTTATCGAACACCGGGGAGCTGTTTTTT CASRALSNTGELFF
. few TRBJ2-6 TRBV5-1 TGCGCCAGCAAAGTTTCCTCTGGGGCCAACGTCCTGACTTTC CASKVSSGANVLTF
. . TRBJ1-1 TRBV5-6 TGTGCCAGCAGCCCGACGCCCGGGAGCTGGGTTGCTTTCTTT CASSPTPGSWVAFF
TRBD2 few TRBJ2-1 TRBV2 TGTGCCAGCATGGTAGCGGGGGACAATGAGCAGTTCTTC CASMVAGDNEQFF
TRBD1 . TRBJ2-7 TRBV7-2 TGTGCCAGCAGCGGGGGGACAGGCAGAAGGGACGAGCAGTACTTC CASSGGTGRRDEQYF
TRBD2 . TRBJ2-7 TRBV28 TGTGCCAGCAGTTTAGAAACTAGCGGGAGCCACGAGCAGTACTTC CASSLETSGSHEQYF
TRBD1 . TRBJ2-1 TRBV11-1 TGTGCCAGCAGCGTAGCGGCCGGGACAGGGTTCAATGAGCAGTTCTTC CASSVAAGTGFNEQFF
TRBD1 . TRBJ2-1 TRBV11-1 TGTGCCAGCAGCTTAGTGGGACAGGGCCGGCGCGCGTTATACAATGAGCAGTTCTTC CASSLVGQGRRALYNEQFF
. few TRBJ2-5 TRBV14 TGTGCCAGCAGCGAAGTCTATCCCAGGAGTTCCGGTGATCGAGAGACCCAGTACTTC CASSEVYPRSSGDRETQYF
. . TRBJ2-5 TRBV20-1 TGCAGTACTGCGGAGCGAGAGACCCAGTACTTC CSTAERETQYF
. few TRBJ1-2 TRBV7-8 TGTGCCAGCAGCTTAATCCCGGGGTTGGGTGGCTACACCTTC CASSLIPGLGGYTF
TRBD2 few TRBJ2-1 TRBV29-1 TGCAGCGTTGCCCTGACTAGCGCAACGGGTTATGAGCAGTTCTTC CSVALTSATGYEQFF
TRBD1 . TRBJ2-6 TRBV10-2 TGCGCCAGCAGTGAGTCGTCTAGGGGGACAGCCCTGTCTGGGGCCAACGTCCTGACTTTC CASSESSRGTALSGANVLTF
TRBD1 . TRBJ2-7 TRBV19 TGTGCCAGTAGTCCAACCGACAGGGTCAACGAGCAGTACTTC CASSPTDRVNEQYF
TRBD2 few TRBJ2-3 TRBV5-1 TGCGCCAGCAGCTTTTTGCGTGGGACTAGCGGGAGTGTCGCAGATACGCAGTATTTT CASSFLRGTSGSVADTQYF
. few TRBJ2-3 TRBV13 TGTGCCAGCAGCCCACGAGGGGGGGGGCCCACAGATACGCAGTATTTT CASSPRGGGPTDTQYF
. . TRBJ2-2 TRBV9 TGTGCCAGCAGCGTTGATCTAGTACCGAACACCGGGGAGCTGTTTTTT CASSVDLVPNTGELFF
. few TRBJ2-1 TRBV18 TGTGCCAGCTCACCACCCGGCCCCTGGAGGCCTCTGTTCTTC CASSPPGPWRPLFF
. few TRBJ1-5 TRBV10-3 TGTGCCATCAGTGAGGGCTGGACAGCCAACATTCAGCCCCAGCATTTT CAISEGWTANIQPQHF
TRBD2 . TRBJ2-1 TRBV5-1 TGCGCCAGCAGCGCGGGGGGCAGCTCCTACAATGAGCAGTTCTTC CASSAGGSSYNEQFF
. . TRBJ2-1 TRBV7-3 TGTGCCAGCAGCTTGGGGAGGGAGCAGTTCTTC CASSLGREQFF
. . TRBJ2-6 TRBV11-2 TGTGCCAGCAGGACAAACAGCTGGGCCAACGTCCTGACTTTC CASRTNSWANVLTF
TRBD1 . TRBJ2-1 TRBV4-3 TGCGCCAGCAGCCAAACAGGGGGCACCACCAATGAGCAGTTCTTC CASSQTGGTTNEQFF
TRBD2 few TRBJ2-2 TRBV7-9 TGTGCCAGCAGCTTAACTAGCGGGAGGTCGAACACCGGGGAGCTGTTTTTT CASSLTSGRSNTGELFF
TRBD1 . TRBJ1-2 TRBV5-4 TGTGCCAGCAGCGTAGGACAGGGTTCCTATGGCTACACCTTC CASSVGQGSYGYTF
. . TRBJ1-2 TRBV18 TGTGCCAGCTCACCACCGGTGGGGGACTATGGCTACACCTTC CASSPPVGDYGYTF
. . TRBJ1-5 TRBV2 TGTGCCAGCAGTGAAGGAATCATAAGTGGCAATCAGCCCCAGCATTTT CASSEGIISGNQPQHF
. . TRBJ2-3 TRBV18 TGTGCCAGCTCACCATGGGCAGTCCGCACAGATACGCAGTATTTT CASSPWAVRTDTQYF
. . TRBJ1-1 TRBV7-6 TGTGCTAGCAGCTTATCTGAAGCTTTCTTT CASSLSEAFF
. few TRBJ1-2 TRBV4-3 TGCGCCAGCAGCCGAGAAAGACAGGCTAACTATGGCTACACCTTC CASSRERQANYGYTF
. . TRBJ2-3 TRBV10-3 TGTGCCATCCAAGACCGGGACCCCTTAGGGGATACGCAGTATTTT CAIQDRDPLGDTQYF
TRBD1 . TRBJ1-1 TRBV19 TGTGCCACCAAACCCCGAGGACAGGGGGGGAGGAACACTGAAGCTTTCTTT CATKPRGQGGRNTEAFF
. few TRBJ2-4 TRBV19 TGTGCCACAGGAGCACCGGTGAACATTCAGTACTTC CATGAPVNIQYF
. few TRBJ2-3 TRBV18 TGTGCCAGCTCAGACCAACTAGGGCGCACAGATACGCAGTATTTT CASSDQLGRTDTQYF
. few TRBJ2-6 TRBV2 TGTGCCAGCAGGGTCGACAACTCTGGGGCCAACGTCCTGACTTTC CASRVDNSGANVLTF
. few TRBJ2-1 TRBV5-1 TGCGCCAGCAGCTATCAGTATAGCGGAACCTCCTACAATGAGCAGTTCTTC CASSYQYSGTSYNEQFF
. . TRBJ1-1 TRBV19 TGTGCCAGTAGAGGGAACACTGAAGCTTTCTTT CASRGNTEAFF
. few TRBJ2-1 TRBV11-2 TGTGCCAGCAGCTTAGAGGTGGCTACTCGCTCCTACAATGAGCAGTTCTTC CASSLEVATRSYNEQFF
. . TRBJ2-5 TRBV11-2 TGTGCCAGCAGCTTCGAAGCCCTGGGACAAGAGACCCAGTACTTC CASSFEALGQETQYF
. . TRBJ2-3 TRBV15 TGTGCCACCAGCAGAGATCGGAGCGGTGTAGATACGCAGTATTTT CATSRDRSGVDTQYF